This TCR beta chain was captured in a study of T cell responses to AZD1222 COVID-19 vaccine. With regard to this clone: Its antigen is unidentified.

Libraries were prepared by immunoSEQ multiplex PCR; TCRdb keeps only in-frame clonotypes and omits some of them. Of 250,000 or so clones in the sample, more than 85% were seen once. Overall study results and limits: Spike-specific TCR breadth rose after two AZD1222 doses, and depth rose as well.

Here the sequenced sample was peripheral blood, taken on day 0 of AZD1222 vaccination. The TCR sequence derives from an adult in good health.

CDR3 sequence reads: CASSQAGHSNQPQHF. Here the CDR3 DNA reads TGTGCCAGCAGCCAAGCAGGCCATAGCAATCAGCCCCAGCATTTT. The chain joins TRBV4-2 to TRBJ1-5; D gene ambiguous. CDR1 and CDR2 (germline): LGHNA, YNFKEQ. There are 15 residues in the CDR3. Trimming took 1 base from V and 0 from J, leaving 7 bases between them.